This TCR beta chain appears in the sequencing data of a study of human T cells and chemical hapten exposure. In the study overall: Patch tests applied 0.01% DPC to the upper back, read at 6 days. General study points: Compared to controls, expanded TCRs made significantly more large clusters of similar CDR3s.

Concerning this clonotype itself: Its antigen is currently unknown.

CDR1 MNHEY and CDR2 SMNVEV come from the germline V gene (reference sequence). This CDR3 spans 13 amino acids. Losses at the gene ends were 5 bases for V and 5 bases for J; bases not matched to a gene: 2. One entry per CDR3 protein results from TCRdb running MiXCR on the RACE reads. This sample has some 91,000 distinct CDR3 sequences, with roughly a quarter found just once. Time point here: patch test 3, about 24 weeks after DPC sensitization. Treatment reported: therapeutic diphenylcyclopropenone sensitization with weekly scalp DPC. Each patch-test visit's blood sample preceded patch application. The sample consisted of whole blood, taken in connection with sensitization to the hapten diphenylcyclopropenone (DPC). V and J are TRBV27 and TRBJ2-3; TRBD2 aligns across 9 bases. This TCR was recovered from a man in his forties with alopecia areata. Some clones in this sample may be carry-over from other donors' samples. CDR3 nucleotide sequence: TGTGCCAGCAGTGCGGGAGGGGGAGATACGCAGTATTTT. It translates to CASSAGGGDTQYF.